These T cell receptor beta chains were read from a single sample in a study of T cells in Graves' hyperthyroidism and ophthalmopathy. A single record per CDR3 protein comes from TCRdb applying MiXCR to the multiplex PCR reads. The data show 450,000 to 600,000 distinct CDR3 sequences, with just under 20% seen just once and approximately 48% held by the top ten. Sequencing used blood. Receptor source: a man in his forties with Graves' ophthalmopathy. Both conserved end residues are part of each CDR3. A D gene is named only where the DNA matches it firmly. Size tells how often a clone was seen (once, few, many) or the class of an expanded clone, and some rows leave it out.

D gene: TRBD1
CDR3 length: 20
V gene: TRBV7-9
J gene: TRBJ1-6
clone size: few
CDR3 protein: CASSYPRDRGQGSYNSPLHF
CDR3 DNA: TGTGCCAGCAGCTACCCCCGGGACAGGGGGCAAGGCTCCTATAATTCACCCCTCCACTTT

D gene: .
CDR3 length: 14
V gene: TRBV14
J gene: TRBJ2-1
clone size: .
CDR3 protein: CASSVQGPYDEQFF
CDR3 DNA: TGTGCCAGCAGCGTCCAAGGGCCCTACGATGAGCAGTTCTTC

D gene: .
CDR3 length: 13
V gene: TRBV11-1
J gene: TRBJ2-7
clone size: .
CDR3 protein: CASSLAPPYEQYF
CDR3 DNA: TGTGCCAGCAGCTTAGCGCCTCCCTACGAGCAGTACTTC

D gene: TRBD2
CDR3 length: 15
V gene: TRBV20-1
J gene: TRBJ2-1
clone size: many
CDR3 protein: CSARDIAGGYNEQFF
CDR3 DNA: TGCAGTGCTAGAGATATTGCGGGGGGCTACAATGAGCAGTTCTTC

D gene: .
CDR3 length: 14
V gene: TRBV7-9
J gene: TRBJ2-7
clone size: .
CDR3 protein: CASSAGGNQREQYF
CDR3 DNA: TGTGCCAGCAGCGCCGGGGGAAACCAAAGGGAGCAGTACTTC

D gene: .
CDR3 length: 16
V gene: TRBV4-3
J gene: TRBJ1-5
clone size: .
CDR3 protein: CASSSDVGGGNQPQHF
CDR3 DNA: TGCGCCAGCAGCTCGGACGTCGGCGGGGGCAATCAGCCCCAGCATTTT

D gene: TRBD1
CDR3 length: 16
V gene: TRBV6-6
J gene: TRBJ1-1
clone size: few
CDR3 protein: CASSSADRGRNTEAFF
CDR3 DNA: TGTGCCAGCAGTTCGGCGGACAGGGGTAGGAACACTGAAGCTTTCTTT

D gene: .
CDR3 length: 11
V gene: TRBV10-3
J gene: TRBJ2-7
clone size: .
CDR3 protein: CAISEKYEQYF
CDR3 DNA: TGTGCCATCAGTGAGAAGTACGAGCAGTACTTC

D gene: .
CDR3 length: 15
V gene: TRBV9
J gene: TRBJ2-2
clone size: .
CDR3 protein: CASSVGAGIGGELFF
CDR3 DNA: TGTGCCAGCAGCGTAGGTGCGGGGATAGGCGGGGAGCTGTTTTTT

D gene: TRBD2
CDR3 length: 14
V gene: TRBV2
J gene: TRBJ2-3
clone size: .
CDR3 protein: CASSELGGKGTQYF
CDR3 DNA: TGTGCCAGCAGTGAATTGGGGGGGAAAGGTACGCAGTATTTT

D gene: .
CDR3 length: 13
V gene: TRBV18
J gene: TRBJ1-1
clone size: .
CDR3 protein: CASCPGPEREAFF
CDR3 DNA: TGTGCCAGCTGCCCAGGGCCCGAGAGGGAGGCTTTCTTT

D gene: .
CDR3 length: 15
V gene: TRBV6-1
J gene: TRBJ2-1
clone size: few
CDR3 protein: CASSEERSSYNEQFF
CDR3 DNA: TGTGCCAGCAGTGAAGAAAGAAGCTCCTACAATGAGCAGTTCTTC

D gene: TRBD1
CDR3 length: 13
V gene: TRBV30
J gene: TRBJ1-1
clone size: few
CDR3 protein: CAWSGQGDTEAFF
CDR3 DNA: TGTGCCTGGAGTGGACAGGGAGACACTGAAGCTTTCTTT

D gene: .
CDR3 length: 13
V gene: TRBV24-1
J gene: TRBJ1-1
clone size: .
CDR3 protein: CATSDSIGTEAFF
CDR3 DNA: TGTGCCACCAGTGACAGTATCGGCACTGAAGCTTTCTTT

D gene: .
CDR3 length: 12
V gene: TRBV30
J gene: TRBJ2-4
clone size: few
CDR3 protein: CAWSELADIQYF
CDR3 DNA: TGTGCCTGGAGTGAACTAGCAGACATTCAGTACTTC

D gene: .
CDR3 length: 14
V gene: TRBV7-9
J gene: TRBJ1-2
clone size: .
CDR3 protein: CASSARQENYGYTF
CDR3 DNA: TGTGCCAGCAGCGCCAGACAGGAGAACTATGGCTACACCTTC

D gene: .
CDR3 length: 13
V gene: TRBV4-2
J gene: TRBJ1-1
clone size: .
CDR3 protein: CASSQDLTSKAFF
CDR3 DNA: TGTGCCAGCAGCCAAGATCTGACATCGAAAGCTTTCTTT

D gene: TRBD1
CDR3 length: 14
V gene: TRBV10-2
J gene: TRBJ2-5
clone size: .
CDR3 protein: CASRASQGQETQYF
CDR3 DNA: TGCGCCAGCAGAGCCTCACAGGGGCAAGAGACCCAGTACTTC

D gene: .
CDR3 length: 16
V gene: TRBV7-2
J gene: TRBJ2-1
clone size: .
CDR3 protein: CASSFFLLGPYNEQFF
CDR3 DNA: TGTGCCAGCAGCTTCTTCCTTTTGGGACCCTACAATGAGCAGTTCTTC

D gene: .
CDR3 length: 13
V gene: TRBV2
J gene: TRBJ2-1
clone size: many
CDR3 protein: CASSDERPAEQFF
CDR3 DNA: TGTGCCAGCAGTGATGAGCGGCCGGCTGAGCAGTTCTTC

D gene: .
CDR3 length: 16
V gene: TRBV2
J gene: TRBJ2-3
clone size: .
CDR3 protein: CASSEEVLGRPYTQYF
CDR3 DNA: TGTGCCAGCAGCGAAGAGGTGCTTGGCCGTCCCTATACGCAGTATTTT

D gene: TRBD2
CDR3 length: 17
V gene: TRBV12-3/TRBV12-4
J gene: TRBJ2-3
clone size: many
CDR3 protein: CASSFDLERGDTDTQYF
CDR3 DNA: TGTGCCAGCAGTTTCGACCTAGAGCGGGGGGATACAGATACGCAGTATTTT

D gene: .
CDR3 length: 13
V gene: TRBV24-1
J gene: TRBJ2-5
clone size: few
CDR3 protein: CATAVGGSETQYF
CDR3 DNA: TGTGCCACCGCCGTAGGAGGGTCGGAGACCCAGTACTTC

D gene: TRBD2
CDR3 length: 17
V gene: TRBV12-3/TRBV12-4
J gene: TRBJ2-1
clone size: .
CDR3 protein: CASSSKNRLARVNEQFF
CDR3 DNA: TGTGCCAGCAGTTCCAAGAACAGACTAGCGAGGGTTAATGAGCAGTTCTTC

D gene: TRBD2
CDR3 length: 19
V gene: TRBV10-3
J gene: TRBJ2-7
clone size: few
CDR3 protein: CAISGGLAGVTTHHYEQYF
CDR3 DNA: TGTGCCATCAGTGGGGGACTAGCGGGCGTCACTACCCATCACTACGAGCAGTACTTC

D gene: .
CDR3 length: 15
V gene: TRBV7-2
J gene: TRBJ2-7
clone size: many
CDR3 protein: CASSLGGVGSYEQYF
CDR3 DNA: TGTGCCAGCAGCTTAGGAGGGGTAGGGTCCTACGAGCAGTACTTC

D gene: .
CDR3 length: 16
V gene: TRBV7-2
J gene: TRBJ2-3
clone size: .
CDR3 protein: CASSARQRRGTDTQYF
CDR3 DNA: TGTGCCAGCAGCGCCCGACAGAGGAGGGGCACAGATACGCAGTATTTT

D gene: .
CDR3 length: 14
V gene: TRBV19
J gene: TRBJ1-4
clone size: .
CDR3 protein: CASSNQGSNEKLFF
CDR3 DNA: TGTGCCAGTAGTAATCAGGGTTCTAATGAAAAACTGTTTTTT

D gene: .
CDR3 length: 13
V gene: TRBV9
J gene: TRBJ2-3
clone size: .
CDR3 protein: CASSEGGGDTQYF
CDR3 DNA: TGTGCCAGCAGCGAAGGGGGGGGAGATACGCAGTATTTT

D gene: .
CDR3 length: 14
V gene: TRBV5-1
J gene: TRBJ2-2
clone size: .
CDR3 protein: CASERGEYTGELFF
CDR3 DNA: TGCGCGTCCGAACGAGGGGAATACACCGGGGAGCTGTTTTTT

D gene: TRBD1
CDR3 length: 15
V gene: TRBV2
J gene: TRBJ1-5
clone size: few
CDR3 protein: CASSRDRDYDQPQHF
CDR3 DNA: TGTGCCAGCAGCCGGGACAGGGATTACGATCAGCCCCAGCATTTT

D gene: .
CDR3 length: 21
V gene: TRBV15
J gene: TRBJ1-2
clone size: .
CDR3 protein: CATSRANPLGGRKSLLTGYTF
CDR3 DNA: TGTGCCACCAGCAGAGCTAACCCCCTAGGGGGGCGGAAAAGTCTCTTGACGGGCTACACCTTC

D gene: TRBD1
CDR3 length: 12
V gene: TRBV20-1
J gene: TRBJ2-7
clone size: .
CDR3 protein: CSARDNRGVQYF
CDR3 DNA: TGCAGTGCTAGAGACAACAGGGGTGTGCAGTACTTC

D gene: .
CDR3 length: 17
V gene: TRBV6-1
J gene: TRBJ1-4
clone size: few
CDR3 protein: CASSGPPAQPNNEKLFF
CDR3 DNA: TGTGCCAGCAGTGGACCGCCCGCTCAGCCAAACAATGAAAAACTGTTTTTT

D gene: .
CDR3 length: 17
V gene: TRBV27
J gene: TRBJ1-3
clone size: .
CDR3 protein: CASAPGLSGLSGNTIYF
CDR3 DNA: TGTGCCAGCGCGCCAGGCCTCTCAGGACTCTCTGGAAACACCATATATTTT

D gene: .
CDR3 length: 12
V gene: TRBV28
J gene: TRBJ2-3
clone size: many
CDR3 protein: CASNLGTDTQYF
CDR3 DNA: TGTGCCAGCAACCTTGGCACAGATACGCAGTATTTT

D gene: .
CDR3 length: 15
V gene: TRBV12-3/TRBV12-4
J gene: TRBJ2-3
clone size: .
CDR3 protein: CASSRTSTSTDTQYF
CDR3 DNA: TGTGCCAGCAGTCGGACTTCAACTAGCACAGATACGCAGTATTTT